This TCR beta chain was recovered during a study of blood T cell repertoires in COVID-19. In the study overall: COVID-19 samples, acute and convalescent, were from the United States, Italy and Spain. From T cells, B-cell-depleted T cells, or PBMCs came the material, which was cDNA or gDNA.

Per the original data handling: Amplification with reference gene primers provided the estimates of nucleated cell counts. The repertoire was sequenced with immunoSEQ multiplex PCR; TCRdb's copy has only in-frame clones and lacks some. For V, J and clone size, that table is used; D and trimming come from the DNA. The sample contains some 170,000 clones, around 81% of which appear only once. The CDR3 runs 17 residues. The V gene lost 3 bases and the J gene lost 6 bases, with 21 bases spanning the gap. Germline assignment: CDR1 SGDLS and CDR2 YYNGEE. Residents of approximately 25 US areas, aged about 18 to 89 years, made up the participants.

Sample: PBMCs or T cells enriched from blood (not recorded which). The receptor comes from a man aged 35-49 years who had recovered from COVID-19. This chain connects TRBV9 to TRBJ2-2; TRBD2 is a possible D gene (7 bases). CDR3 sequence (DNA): TGTGCCAGCAGCGCTCCCCTATGGGGGGGCGGGGCCGGGGAGCTGTTTTTT. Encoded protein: CASSAPLWGGGAGELFF.